This TCR beta chain was retrieved from a study of blood T cell repertoires in COVID-19. Study summary: The United States, Italy and Spain were the sources of the acute and convalescent COVID-19 samples. Sources were T cells, B-cell-depleted T cells, or PBMCs; the material itself was cDNA or gDNA.

The CDR3 spans 16 residues. The germline CDR1 and CDR2 sequences are MNHNY and SVGAGI (reference sequence). Trimming at V came to 6 bases and at J to 6 bases, leaving 15 bases not matched to a gene. Per the study methods: Amplifying reference gene primers gave estimates of nucleated cell counts. Clones were sequenced by immunoSEQ multiplex PCR, and TCRdb holds only the in-frame ones, with some missing. That table is the source of V, J and clone size, and D and trimming were worked out from the DNA. The top ten clones hold 2.3% of a sample with some 150,000 clones, approximately 91% of them seen once.

V usage is TRBV6-6 and J usage is TRBJ2-3; 7 positions agree with TRBD2. This clonotype originated in a human donor in a cohort sampled during active COVID-19. The sample was peripheral blood. The CDR3 reads CASRSPGRGSDDTQYF. CDR3 in DNA: TGTGCCAGCAGGTCACCGGGGCGGGGGAGCGACGATACGCAGTATTTT.